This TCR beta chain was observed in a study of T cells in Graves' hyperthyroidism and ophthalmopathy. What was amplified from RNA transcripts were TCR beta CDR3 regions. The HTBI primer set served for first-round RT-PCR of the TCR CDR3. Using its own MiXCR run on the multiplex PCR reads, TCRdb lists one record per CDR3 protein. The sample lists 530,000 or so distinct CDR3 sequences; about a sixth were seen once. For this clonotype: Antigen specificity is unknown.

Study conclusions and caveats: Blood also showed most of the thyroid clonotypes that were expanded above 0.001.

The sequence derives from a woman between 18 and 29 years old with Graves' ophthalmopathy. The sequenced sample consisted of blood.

CDR3 bases: TGCAGCGTTGAGGCCGGTGAAGCTTTCTTT. This encodes CSVEAGEAFF. This sequence joins TRBV29-1 and TRBJ1-1; no clear D gene. This CDR3 region has 10 residues. Germline assignment: CDR1 SQVTM and CDR2 ANQGSEA. The ends were cut back, 3 bases at V and 7 bases at J, with 6 bases in the middle.